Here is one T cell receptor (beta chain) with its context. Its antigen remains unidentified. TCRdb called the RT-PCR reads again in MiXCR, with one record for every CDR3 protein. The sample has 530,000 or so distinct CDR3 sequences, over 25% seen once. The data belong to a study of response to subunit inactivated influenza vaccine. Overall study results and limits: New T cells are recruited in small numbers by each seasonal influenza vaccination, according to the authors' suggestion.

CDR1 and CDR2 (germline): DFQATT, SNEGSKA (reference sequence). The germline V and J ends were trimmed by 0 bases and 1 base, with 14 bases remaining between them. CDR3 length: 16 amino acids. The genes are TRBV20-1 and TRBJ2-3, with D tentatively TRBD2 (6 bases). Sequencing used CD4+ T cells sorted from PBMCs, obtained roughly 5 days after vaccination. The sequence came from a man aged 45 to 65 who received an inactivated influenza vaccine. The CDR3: CSARDSAGIGTDTQYF. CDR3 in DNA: TGCAGTGCTAGAGATTCGGCGGGGATAGGCACAGATACGCAGTATTTT.